The 12 T cell receptor beta chains listed next were all sequenced from one sample in a study of CD8+CD57+ T cells in acquired aplastic anemia. TCR beta VDJ and CDR3 profiling used genomic DNA as template. TCRdb called the reads again in MiXCR, with one record for every CDR3 protein. Among 250,000 to 350,000 distinct CDR3 sequences listed, about 56% were seen once. The sequenced material came from sorted CD4+, CD8+, or CD8+CD57+ T cells (not recorded which) from PBMCs. The receptors were gathered from a human donor with severe aplastic anemia or a healthy control (not recorded which).

V and J are TRBV20-1 and TRBJ2-7; 9 nucleotides align to TRBD1. The length of the CDR3 is 14 residues. Germline assignment: CDR1 DFQATT and CDR2 SNEGSKA (reference sequence). V trimming: 4 bases; J trimming: 4 bases; junction bases outside the gene matches: 8. The CDR3 is CSATGTGLGYEQYF. The CDR3 bases are TGCAGTGCTACCGGGACAGGGCTGGGTTACGAGCAGTACTTC.

The chain employs TRBV11-3 and TRBJ1-3; TRBD1 might be the D (5 bases). Germline V CDR1 and CDR2: SGHNT, YENEEA. This CDR3 has 13 residues. The V end was cut by 6 bases, the J end by 4 bases, with 10 bases between. This CDR3 is CASRGVSGNTIYF. The DNA of the CDR3 is TGTGCCAGCAGAGGGGTCTCAGGAAACACCATATATTTT.

This clonotype has only a few counts. The V gene is TRBV30, the J gene TRBJ1-2, with 9 nucleotides matching TRBD1. The CDR3 has 14 residues. The germline gives CDR1 GTSNPN, CDR2 SVGIG (reference sequence). The trim removed 2 bases at V and 7 bases at J, leaving 8 bases unmatched. The CDR3: CAWSPYRGLFGYTF. CDR3 coding DNA: TGTGCCTGGAGTCCCTACAGGGGGCTGTTTGGCTACACCTTC. Looking up the rest from reference TRBV30 and TRBJ1-2 gives the full variable domain: SQTIHQWPATLVQPVGSPLSLECTVEGTSNPNLYWYRQAAGRGLQLLFYSVGIGQISSEVPQNLSASRPQDRQFILSSKKLLLSDSGFYLCAWSPYRGLFGYTFGSGTRLTVV.

The table lists this clonotype with a count of one. The chain couples TRBV19 to TRBJ1-2; unclear D gene. From germline, CDR1 is LNHDA and CDR2 SQIVND (reference sequence). Trimming shortened V by 9 bases and J by 2 bases, and 10 bases separated the two germline ends. This CDR3 contains 12 residues. The CDR3 sequence is CARTSPNYGYTF. DNA for the CDR3: TGTGCCAGGACCTCGCCAAACTATGGCTACACCTTC.

This clonotype was found many times. V is TRBV19 and J is TRBJ2-1; 10 positions match TRBD1. CDR1 is LNHDA, CDR2 SQIVND, per germline (reference sequence). The V and J ends lost 3 bases and 6 bases, in that order; junction bases with no gene match: 5. This CDR3 comprises 15 residues. This CDR3 reads CASSISGQGSNEQFF. The CDR3 DNA is TGTGCCAGTAGTATTTCGGGACAGGGGTCCAATGAGCAGTTCTTC.

This chain joins TRBV4-3 and TRBJ2-3; TRBD2 might be the D (5 bases). Germline V gene data show CDR1 as LGHNA and CDR2 as YSLEER. The CDR3 spans 14 residues. V was trimmed by 7 bases and J by 6 bases, leaving 17 bases between them. CDR3 coding DNA: TGCGCCAGCAAGGCTAGCTTGGACGGGGATACGCAGTATTTT. Translating gives CASKASLDGDTQYF.

In its sample, this clonotype was seen many times. At one end, the junction sequence differs from germline, possibly due to a read error. CDR3 sequence: CANSVRIQGAANEKLFF. In nucleotides, the CDR3 is TGTGCCAACAGTGTGAGGATACAGGGGGCAGCTAATGAAAAACTGTTTTTT. The gene calls are TRBV6-1 and TRBJ1-4, with 9 nucleotides matching TRBD1. Germline lookup yields CDR1 MNHNS and CDR2 SASEGT. The CDR3 is 17 amino acids.

CDR3 amino acids: CASSFTARDTQYF. The CDR3, as DNA: TGTGCCAGCAGCTTTACCGCTAGGGATACGCAGTATTTT. The V gene is TRBV7-3, the J gene TRBJ2-3; D remains unclear. Germline V CDR1 and CDR2: SGHTA, FQGTGA. Trimming took 3 bases from V and 6 from J, leaving 10 bases between them. The CDR3 consists of 13 residues.

The chain has TRBV2 and TRBJ2-7; D unclear. The V gene lost 4 bases and the J gene lost 5 bases, with 12 bases spanning the gap. CDR3 length equals 13 residues. CDR1 SNHLY and CDR2 FYNNEI come from the germline V gene. The CDR3 bases are TGTGCCAGCAGTGGGGCAGCAGCAGACGAGCAGTACTTC. It is translated as CASSGAAADEQYF.

This clonotype was found once. V is TRBV9 and J is TRBJ2-7, with 9 bases that match TRBD2. Germline CDR1 and CDR2: SGDLS and YYNGEE. The V segment lost 4 bases and the J segment 4 bases; nucleotides outside the gene matches: 9. CDR3 length: 15 residues. DNA for the CDR3: TGTGCCAGCAGCCAGTTCTGGACTAGCGCTTACGAGCAGTACTTC. This encodes CASSQFWTSAYEQYF.

The chain is built from TRBV14 and TRBJ2-5, with D possibly matching TRBD1 (7 bases). The germline CDR1 and CDR2 sequences are SGHDN and FVKESK. This CDR3 spans 16 amino acids. V lost 4 bases, J lost 1 base, and 16 bases lay in between. The CDR3 spells CASSPRGTALQETQYF. In DNA, the CDR3 is TGTGCCAGCAGCCCGCGCGGGACAGCGCTCCAAGAGACCCAGTACTTC.

This chain links TRBV24-1 with TRBJ1-2; TRBD1 aligns across 8 bases. This CDR3 is 13 amino acids long. Germline V gene data show CDR1 as KGHDR and CDR2 as SFDVKD. V gave up 6 bases and J gave up 3 bases; unmatched junction bases: 2. The CDR3 region has the DNA TGTGCCACCAGTCCAGGGGGCGACTATGGCTACACCTTC. Amino acids: CATSPGGDYGYTF.